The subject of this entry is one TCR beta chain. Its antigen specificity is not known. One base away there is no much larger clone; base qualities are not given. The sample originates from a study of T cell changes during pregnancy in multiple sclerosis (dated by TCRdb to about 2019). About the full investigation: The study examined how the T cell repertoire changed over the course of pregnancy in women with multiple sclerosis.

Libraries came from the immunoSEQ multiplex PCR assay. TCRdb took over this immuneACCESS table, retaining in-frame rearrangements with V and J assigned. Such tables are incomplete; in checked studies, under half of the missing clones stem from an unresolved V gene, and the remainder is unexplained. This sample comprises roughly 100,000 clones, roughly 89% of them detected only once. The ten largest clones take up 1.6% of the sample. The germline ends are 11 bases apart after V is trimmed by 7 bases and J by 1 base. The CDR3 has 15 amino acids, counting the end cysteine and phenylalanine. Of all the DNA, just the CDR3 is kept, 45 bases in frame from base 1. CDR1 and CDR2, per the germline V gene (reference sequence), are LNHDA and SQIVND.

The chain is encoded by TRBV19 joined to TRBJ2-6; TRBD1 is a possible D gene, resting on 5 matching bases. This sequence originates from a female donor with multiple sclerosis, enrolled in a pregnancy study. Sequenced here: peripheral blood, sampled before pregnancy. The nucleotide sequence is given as TGTGCCAGTACCTCACCAGGGTCTGGGGCCAACGTCCTGACTTTC. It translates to CASTSPGSGANVLTF.